One and the same sample provided the 19 T cell receptor beta chains below, sequenced in a study of blood T cells in healthy people across ages. It was with a sample-barcoded 5' primer and a J-beta primer mix that a second PCR of roughly 6 to 11 cycles was run. TCRdb reprocessed the 5' RACE reads via MiXCR and lists one record per CDR3 protein. The table records roughly 800,000 distinct CDR3 sequences, 55% to 75% of them present only once. The sequencing sample was made of blood. These receptors were obtained from a young man in good health.

J is TRBJ1-6 and V is TRBV6-2 or TRBV6-3; 9 bases align to TRBD1. CDR1 is MNHEY and CDR2 is SVGEGT in the germline V gene. J was trimmed by 7 bases and V by 5 bases; bases with no gene match: 3. This CDR3 spans 14 amino acids. CDR3 amino acids: CASSRDRENSPLHF. The DNA for the CDR3 is TGTGCCAGCAGTCGGGACAGGGAGAATTCACCCCTCCACTTT.

The chain couples TRBV29-1 to TRBJ1-1; weak D call: TRBD1 (5 bases). In germline, CDR1 is SQVTM, CDR2 ANQGSEA. Trimming stripped 4 bases from V and 0 bases from J, with 9 bases between. There are 13 residues in the CDR3. CDR3 in amino acids: CSVVGPMNTEAFF. DNA of the CDR3: TGCAGCGTTGTGGGACCCATGAACACTGAAGCTTTCTTT. Using reference TRBV29-1 and TRBJ1-1 for the parts outside the CDR3, the full variable domain is SAVISQKPSRDICQRGTSLTIQCQVDSQVTMMFWYRQQPGQSLTLIATANQGSEATYESGFVIDKFPISRPNLTFSTLTVSNMSPEDSSIYLCSVVGPMNTEAFFGQGTRLTVV.

A few counts support this clonotype. The rearrangement joins TRBV20-1 to TRBJ1-5; 9 bases match TRBD1. Trimming removed 2 bases from V and 2 bases from J; junction bases left unmatched: 4. The CDR3 has 15 amino acids. The germline gives CDR1 DFQATT, CDR2 SNEGSKA (reference sequence). DNA of the CDR3: TGCAGTGCTAGACCAAGGGACAGGGGCAATCAGCCCCAGCATTTT. It codes for CSARPRDRGNQPQHF.

The chain employs TRBV7-9 and TRBJ2-4, with D hard to call. The J call is in doubt because the DNA end fits TRBJ2-7 better. This CDR3 spans 12 amino acids. From germline, CDR1 is SEHNR and CDR2 FQNEAQ (reference sequence). CDR3 amino acids: CASSYVTYEQYF. The CDR3 bases are TGTGCCAGCAGCTACGTAACCTACGAGCAGTACTTC.

The V gene is TRBV9, the J gene TRBJ2-1; D is ambiguous. The germline V and J ends were trimmed by 3 bases and 4 bases, with 11 bases remaining between them. There are 14 residues in the CDR3. Looked up from germline, CDR1 is SGDLS and CDR2 is YYNGEE. CDR3 coding DNA: TGTGCCAGCAGCGCCAGGACGACATACAATGAGCAGTTCTTC. Amino acid sequence: CASSARTTYNEQFF.

J is TRBJ2-5 and V is TRBV25-1, with 7 bases matching TRBD1. Germline V gives CDR1 MGHDK, CDR2 SYGVNS. The CDR3 spans 20 residues. The V segment lost 5 bases and the J segment 7 bases; nucleotides outside the gene matches: 28. CDR3: CASSQSGIRGTAPREGTQYF. Here the CDR3 DNA reads TGTGCCAGCAGTCAATCGGGGATAAGGGGGACAGCCCCACGGGAAGGGACCCAGTACTTC.

CDR3 amino acids: CASSPRTGVNYGYTF. The DNA of the CDR3 is TGCGCCAGCAGCCCGAGGACAGGAGTTAACTATGGCTACACCTTC. This chain links TRBV5-1 with TRBJ1-2, with 7 bases identical to TRBD1. Germline loops: CDR1 SGHRS, CDR2 YFSETQ. This CDR3 region has 15 residues. V shed 4 bases and J 1 base; nucleotides not matched to a gene: 7.

V is TRBV2 and J is TRBJ1-6, with 7 nucleotides matching TRBD1. Germline assignment: CDR1 SNHLY and CDR2 FYNNEI. This CDR3 is built from 14 residues. The junction had 6 bases not matched to a gene; V was cut back by 8 bases and J by 5 bases. This CDR3 reads CASRGTGDNSPLHF. The DNA of the CDR3 is TGTGCCAGCCGGGGAACAGGGGATAATTCACCCCTCCACTTT.

This clonotype was picked up a small number of times. The genes are TRBV12-3 or TRBV12-4 and TRBJ2-3, with D unclear. The CDR3 loop spans 15 amino acids. V lost 3 bases and J 6 bases, leaving 16 bases between the germline ends. The CDR3 DNA sequence: TGTGCCAGCAGTTTTCTTTCCAAGAGTTTGGATACGCAGTATTTT. This translates into CASSFLSKSLDTQYF.

The V and J genes are TRBV4-2 and TRBJ1-6, with D hard to call. Germline CDR1 LGHNA, CDR2 YNFKEQ. This CDR3 has 13 amino acids. Deletions cut 0 bases from V and 13 bases from J, with 10 bases between. The CDR3 is CASSQDQFLPLHF. In DNA, the CDR3 is TGTGCCAGCAGCCAAGATCAATTTCTGCCCCTCCACTTT.

The J gene is TRBJ2-1, the V gene TRBV20-1, with TRBD1 identical over 7 bases. Germline V gene lookup returns CDR1 DFQATT and CDR2 SNEGSKA (reference sequence). The J segment lost 10 bases and the V segment lost 6 bases, leaving 12 bases of the junction unmatched. The CDR3 sequence is 13 residues long. The CDR3 spells CSATGLSFEEQFF. CDR3 nucleotides: TGCAGTGCGACAGGGCTCTCTTTCGAAGAGCAGTTCTTC.

The chain joins TRBV21-1 to TRBJ2-7; the DNA was not compared with TRBD2, the D call given in the table. TRBV21-1 is marked as a pseudogene. The CDR3 has 14 residues. CDR3 sequence: CASSRRNRSYEQYF. The DNA for the CDR3 is TGTGCCAGCAGCAGGAGGAACAGATCCTACGAGCAGTACTTC.

This rearrangement joins TRBV11-2 to TRBJ2-5; no reliable D call. CDR1 is SGHAT, CDR2 FQNNGV, per germline. The CDR3 covers 13 residues. V was shortened by 3 bases and J by 3 bases, with 8 bases between the two germline ends. The DNA of the CDR3 is TGTGCCAGCAGCTTCCTAAGGGAAGAGACCCAGTACTTC. The encoded protein is CASSFLREETQYF.

This chain connects TRBV5-4 to TRBJ2-6; tentatively, D is TRBD2 (5 bases). The CDR3 spans 17 residues. V lost 1 base and J lost 3, with 14 bases in between. Germline loops: CDR1 SGHNT, CDR2 YYREEE (reference sequence). The chain's CDR3 is CASSLNGPGSGANVLTF. CDR3 DNA: TGTGCCAGCAGCTTGAACGGTCCTGGGAGTGGGGCCAACGTCCTGACTTTC.

This clonotype was detected a few times. The chain has TRBV7-2 and TRBJ2-4, with D unresolved. The V gene's germline CDR1 is SGHTA and CDR2 FQGNSA. Trimming removed 1 base from V and 4 bases from J, with 17 bases in between. The CDR3 contains 17 residues. CDR3 in amino acids: CASSLVGTGQLKNIQYF. Written as DNA, the CDR3 is TGTGCCAGCAGCTTAGTGGGAACTGGGCAGCTAAAAAACATTCAGTACTTC. The whole variable domain, remainder taken from reference TRBV7-2 and TRBJ2-4, is GAGVSQSPSNKVTEKGKDVELRCDPISGHTALYWYRQSLGQGLEFLIYFQGNSAPDKSGLPSDRFSAERTGGSVSTLTIQRTQQEDSAVYLCASSLVGTGQLKNIQYFGAGTRLSVL.

V and J are TRBV20-1 and TRBJ1-2; TRBD1 might be the D (6 bases). CDR3 length: 13 amino acids. The V end lost 5 bases, the J end lost 8 bases, and 18 bases lay between the germline ends. Germline V gene data show CDR1 as DFQATT and CDR2 as SNEGSKA (reference sequence). This CDR3 reads CSAFRGQLLGYTF. The CDR3 coding sequence is TGCAGTGCTTTCCGAGGACAGCTATTGGGCTACACCTTC.

This clonotype turned up a few times. The chain employs TRBV29-1 and TRBJ2-7, with D perhaps matching TRBD1 (6 bases). Germline CDR1 is SQVTM and CDR2 is ANQGSEA. The ends were cut back, 0 bases at V and 5 bases at J, with 11 bases in the middle. CDR3 length equals 13 residues. CDR3 sequence reads: CSVEELHRDEQYF. The CDR3 DNA reads TGCAGCGTTGAAGAGCTTCACAGGGACGAGCAGTACTTC.

This chain connects TRBV11-2 to TRBJ2-1; D is possibly TRBD1 (5 bases). Trimming removed 5 bases from V and 6 bases from J, with 14 bases in between. Germline V CDR1 and CDR2: SGHAT, FQNNGV. CDR3 size: 14 residues. The CDR3 region is CASSKHQGINEQFF. CDR3 coding DNA: TGTGCCAGCAGCAAACACCAGGGTATCAATGAGCAGTTCTTC.

V gene TRBV12-3 or TRBV12-4 combines with J gene TRBJ2-3, with D maybe TRBD1 (5 bases). V was clipped by 5 bases and J by 6 bases, with 15 bases between them. The CDR3 is 14 amino acids. For the CDR3, the DNA is TGTGCCAGCAGTCCCTTGCCCAGGGTGGATACGCAGTATTTT. It is translated as CASSPLPRVDTQYF.